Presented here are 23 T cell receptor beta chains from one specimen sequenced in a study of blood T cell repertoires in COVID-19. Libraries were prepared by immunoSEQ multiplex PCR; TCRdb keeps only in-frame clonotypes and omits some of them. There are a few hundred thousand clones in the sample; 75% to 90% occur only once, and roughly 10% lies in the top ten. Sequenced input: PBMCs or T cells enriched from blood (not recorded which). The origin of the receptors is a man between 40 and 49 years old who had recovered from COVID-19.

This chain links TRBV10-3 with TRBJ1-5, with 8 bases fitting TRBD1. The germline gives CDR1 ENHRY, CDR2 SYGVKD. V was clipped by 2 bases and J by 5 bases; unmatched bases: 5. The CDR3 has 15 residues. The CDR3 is CAISEATGEDQPQHF. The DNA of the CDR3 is TGTGCCATCAGTGAGGCGACAGGGGAGGATCAGCCCCAGCATTTT.

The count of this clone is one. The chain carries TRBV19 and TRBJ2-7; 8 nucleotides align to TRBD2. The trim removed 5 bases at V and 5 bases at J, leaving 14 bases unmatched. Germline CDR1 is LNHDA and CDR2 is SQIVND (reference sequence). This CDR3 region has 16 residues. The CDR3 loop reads CASSVRGVAGSHEQYF. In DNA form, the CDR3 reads TGTGCCAGTAGTGTAAGGGGAGTAGCGGGATCGCACGAGCAGTACTTC.

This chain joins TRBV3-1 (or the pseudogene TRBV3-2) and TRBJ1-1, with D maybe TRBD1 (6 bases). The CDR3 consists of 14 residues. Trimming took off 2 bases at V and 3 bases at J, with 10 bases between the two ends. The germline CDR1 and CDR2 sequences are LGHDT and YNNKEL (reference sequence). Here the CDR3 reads CASSQNRDHTEAFF. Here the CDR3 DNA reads TGTGCCAGCAGCCAAAACAGGGATCACACTGAAGCTTTCTTT.

For the CDR3, the DNA is TGTGCCAGCAGTTACTCGTCAACAGTTCAATACGAGCAGTACTTC. Its protein product is CASSYSSTVQYEQYF. The V gene is TRBV6-5, the J gene TRBJ2-7; D is ambiguous. From germline, CDR1 is MNHEY and CDR2 SVGAGI. CDR3 length: 15 amino acids. The germline V and J ends were trimmed by 0 bases and 4 bases, with 13 bases remaining between them.

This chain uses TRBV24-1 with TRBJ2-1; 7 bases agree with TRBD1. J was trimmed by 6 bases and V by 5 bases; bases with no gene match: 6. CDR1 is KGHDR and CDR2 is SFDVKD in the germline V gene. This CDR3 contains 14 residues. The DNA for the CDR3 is TGTGCCACCAGTGCCCCGGGACAGACCAATGAGCAGTTCTTC. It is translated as CATSAPGQTNEQFF.

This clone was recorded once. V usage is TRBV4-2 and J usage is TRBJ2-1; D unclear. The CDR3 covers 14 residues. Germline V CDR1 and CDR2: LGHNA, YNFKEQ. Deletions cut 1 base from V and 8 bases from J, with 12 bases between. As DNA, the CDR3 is TGTGCCAGCAGCCAAGTGATGTTAGCCGATGAGCAGTTCTTC. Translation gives CASSQVMLADEQFF.

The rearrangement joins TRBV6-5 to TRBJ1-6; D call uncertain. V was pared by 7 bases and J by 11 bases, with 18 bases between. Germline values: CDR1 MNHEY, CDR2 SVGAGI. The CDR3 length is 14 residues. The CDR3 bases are TGTGCCAGCAACCCTGGAGGGCATGAGGCACCCCTCCACTTT. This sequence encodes CASNPGGHEAPLHF.

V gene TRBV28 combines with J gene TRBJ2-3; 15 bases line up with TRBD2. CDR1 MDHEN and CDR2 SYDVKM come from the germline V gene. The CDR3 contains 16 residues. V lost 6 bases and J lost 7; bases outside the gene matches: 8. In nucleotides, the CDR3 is TGTGCCAGCAGGCCCCCCGGACTAGCGGGAGGGAATACGCAGTATTTT. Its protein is CASRPPGLAGGNTQYF.

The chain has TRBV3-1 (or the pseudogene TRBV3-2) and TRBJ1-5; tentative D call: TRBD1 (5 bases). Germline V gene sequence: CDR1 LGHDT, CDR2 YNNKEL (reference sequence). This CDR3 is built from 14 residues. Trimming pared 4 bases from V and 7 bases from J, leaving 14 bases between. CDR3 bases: TGTGCCAGCAGCCTCCGGGACGGACTACAGCCCCAGCATTTT. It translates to CASSLRDGLQPQHF.

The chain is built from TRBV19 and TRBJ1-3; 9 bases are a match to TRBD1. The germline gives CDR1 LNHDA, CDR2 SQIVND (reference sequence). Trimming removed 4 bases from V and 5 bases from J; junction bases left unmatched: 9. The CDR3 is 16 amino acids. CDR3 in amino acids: CASSNDGQGLRNTIYF. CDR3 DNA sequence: TGTGCCAGTAGTAACGACGGACAGGGGCTTAGAAACACCATATATTTT.

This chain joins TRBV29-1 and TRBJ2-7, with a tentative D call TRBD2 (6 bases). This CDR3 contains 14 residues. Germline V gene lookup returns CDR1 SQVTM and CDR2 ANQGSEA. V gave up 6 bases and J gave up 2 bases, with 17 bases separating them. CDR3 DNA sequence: TGCAGCGTCCCCAACCCGGAGGGAACCTACGAGCAGTACTTC. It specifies CSVPNPEGTYEQYF.

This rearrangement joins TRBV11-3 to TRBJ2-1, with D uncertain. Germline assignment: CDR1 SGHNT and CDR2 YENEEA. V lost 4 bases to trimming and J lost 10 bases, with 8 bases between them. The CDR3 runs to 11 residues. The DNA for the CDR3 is TGTGCCAGCAGCTCCGGGTGGGAGCAGTTCTTC. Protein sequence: CASSSGWEQFF.

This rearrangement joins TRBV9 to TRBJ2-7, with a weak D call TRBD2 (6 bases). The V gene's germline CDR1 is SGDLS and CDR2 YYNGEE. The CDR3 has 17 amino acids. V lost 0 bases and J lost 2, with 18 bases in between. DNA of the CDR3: TGTGCCAGCAGCGTAGCAAGCTCGGTAGCGGCGACCTACGAGCAGTACTTC. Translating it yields CASSVASSVAATYEQYF.

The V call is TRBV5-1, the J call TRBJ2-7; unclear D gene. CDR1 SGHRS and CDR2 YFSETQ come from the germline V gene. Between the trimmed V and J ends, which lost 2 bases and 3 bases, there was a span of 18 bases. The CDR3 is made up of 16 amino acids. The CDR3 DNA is TGCGCCAGCAGCTTAGGCGACTCCTCGCGGCACTACGAGCAGTACTTC. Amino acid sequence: CASSLGDSSRHYEQYF.

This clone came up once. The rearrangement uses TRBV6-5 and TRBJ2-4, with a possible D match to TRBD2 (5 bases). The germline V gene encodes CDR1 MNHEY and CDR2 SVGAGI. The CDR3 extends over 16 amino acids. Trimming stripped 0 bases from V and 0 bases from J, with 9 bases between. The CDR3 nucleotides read TGTGCCAGCAGTTACTCTGAGGGTTCAGCCAAAAACATTCAGTACTTC. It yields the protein CASSYSEGSAKNIQYF.

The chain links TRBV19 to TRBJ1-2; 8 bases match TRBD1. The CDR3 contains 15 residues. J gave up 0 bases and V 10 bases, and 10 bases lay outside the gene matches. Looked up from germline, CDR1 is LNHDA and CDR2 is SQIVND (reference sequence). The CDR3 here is CATAGQALANYGYTF. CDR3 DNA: TGTGCCACCGCGGGACAGGCTTTAGCTAACTATGGCTACACCTTC.

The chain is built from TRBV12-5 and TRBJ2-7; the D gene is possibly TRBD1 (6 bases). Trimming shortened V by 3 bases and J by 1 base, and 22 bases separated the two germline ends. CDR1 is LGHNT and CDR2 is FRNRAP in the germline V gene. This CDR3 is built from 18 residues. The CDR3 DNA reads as TGTGCTAGTGGTTTACTACCTTCTGGGGGCAGGGAATCCTACGAGCAGTACTTC. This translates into CASGLLPSGGRESYEQYF.

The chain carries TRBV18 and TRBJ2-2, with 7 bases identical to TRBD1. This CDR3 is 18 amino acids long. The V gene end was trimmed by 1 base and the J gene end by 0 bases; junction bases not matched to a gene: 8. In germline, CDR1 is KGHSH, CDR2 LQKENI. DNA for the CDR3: TGTGCCAGCTCACCACTTACTTCCGGGACAGCGAACACCGGGGAGCTGTTTTTT. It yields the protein CASSPLTSGTANTGELFF.

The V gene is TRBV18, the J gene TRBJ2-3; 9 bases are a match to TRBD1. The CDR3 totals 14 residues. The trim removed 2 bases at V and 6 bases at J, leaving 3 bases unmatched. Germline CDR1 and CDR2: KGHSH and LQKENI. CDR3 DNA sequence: TGTGCCAGCTCACCAGGGACAGGGTTCGATACGCAGTATTTT. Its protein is CASSPGTGFDTQYF.

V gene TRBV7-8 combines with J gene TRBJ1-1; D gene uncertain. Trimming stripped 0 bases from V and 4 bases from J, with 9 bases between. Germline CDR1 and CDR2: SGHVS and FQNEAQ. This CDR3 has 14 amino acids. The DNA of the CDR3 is TGTGCCAGCAGCTTAGCTCAGGAAGGCACTGAAGCTTTCTTT. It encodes CASSLAQEGTEAFF.

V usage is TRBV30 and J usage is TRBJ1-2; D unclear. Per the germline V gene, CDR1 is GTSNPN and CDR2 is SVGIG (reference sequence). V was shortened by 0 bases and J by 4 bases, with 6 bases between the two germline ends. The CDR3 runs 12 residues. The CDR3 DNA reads TGTGCCTGGAGTGTACACAGCTATGGCTACACCTTC. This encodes CAWSVHSYGYTF.

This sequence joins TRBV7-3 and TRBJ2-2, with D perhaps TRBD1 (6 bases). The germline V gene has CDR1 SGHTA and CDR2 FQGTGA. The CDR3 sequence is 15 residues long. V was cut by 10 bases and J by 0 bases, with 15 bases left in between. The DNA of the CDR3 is TGTGCCACCGCACAGGGCAGAACGAACACCGGGGAGCTGTTTTTT. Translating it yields CATAQGRTNTGELFF. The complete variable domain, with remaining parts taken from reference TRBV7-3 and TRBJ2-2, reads GAGVSQTPSNKVTEKGKYVELRCDPISGHTALYWYRQSLGQGPEFLIYFQGTGAADDSGLPNDRFFAVRPEGSVSTLKIQRTERGDSAVYLCATAQGRTNTGELFFGEGSRLTVL.

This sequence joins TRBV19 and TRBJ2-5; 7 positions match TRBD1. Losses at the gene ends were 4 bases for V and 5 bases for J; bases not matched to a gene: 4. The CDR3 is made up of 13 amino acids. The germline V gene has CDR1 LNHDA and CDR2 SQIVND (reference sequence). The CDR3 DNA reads TGTGCCAGTAGTAGCACAGGGGTGGAGACCCAGTACTTC. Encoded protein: CASSSTGVETQYF. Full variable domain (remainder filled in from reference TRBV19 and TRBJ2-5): DGGITQSPKYLFRKEGQNVTLSCEQNLNHDAMYWYRQDPGQGLRLIYYSQIVNDFQKGDIAEGYSVSREKKESFPLTVTSAQKNPTAFYLCASSSTGVETQYFGPGTRLLVL.